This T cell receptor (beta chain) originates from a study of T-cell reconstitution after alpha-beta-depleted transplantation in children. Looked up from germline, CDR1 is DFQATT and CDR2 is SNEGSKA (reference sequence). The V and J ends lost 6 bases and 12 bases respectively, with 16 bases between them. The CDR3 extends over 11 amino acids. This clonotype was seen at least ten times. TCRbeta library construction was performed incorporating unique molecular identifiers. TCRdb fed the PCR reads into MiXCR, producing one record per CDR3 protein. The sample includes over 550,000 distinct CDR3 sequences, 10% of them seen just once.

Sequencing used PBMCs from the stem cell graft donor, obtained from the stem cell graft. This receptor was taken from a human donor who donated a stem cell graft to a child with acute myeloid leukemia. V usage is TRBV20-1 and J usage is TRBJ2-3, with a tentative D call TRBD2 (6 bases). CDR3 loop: CSANRDFSQYF. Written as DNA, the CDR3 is TGCAGTGCAAACCGGGACTTCTCTCAGTATTTT.